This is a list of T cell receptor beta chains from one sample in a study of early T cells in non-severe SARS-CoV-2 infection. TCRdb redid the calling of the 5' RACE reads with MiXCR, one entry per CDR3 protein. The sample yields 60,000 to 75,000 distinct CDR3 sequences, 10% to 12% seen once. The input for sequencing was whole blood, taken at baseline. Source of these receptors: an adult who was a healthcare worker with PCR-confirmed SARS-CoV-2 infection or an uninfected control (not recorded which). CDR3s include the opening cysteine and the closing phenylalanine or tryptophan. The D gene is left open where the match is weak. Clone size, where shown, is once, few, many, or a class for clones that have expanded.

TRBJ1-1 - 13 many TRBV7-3 TGTGCCAGCAGTCTAGACAGGAACACTGAAGCTTTCTTT CASSLDRNTEAFF
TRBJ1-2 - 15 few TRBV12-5 TGTGCTAGTGGTTTGACACCGGGCCCTATTAGTGGCTACACCTTC CASGLTPGPISGYTF
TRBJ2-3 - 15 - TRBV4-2 TGTGCCAGCAGCCAAGCGGGACAAGGGTCCGATACGCAGTATTTT CASSQAGQGSDTQYF
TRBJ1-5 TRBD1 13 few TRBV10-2 TGCGCCAGCAGTGGGACAGGGGGACAGCCCCAGCATTTT CASSGTGGQPQHF
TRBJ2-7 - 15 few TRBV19 TGTGCCAGTAGTATATTGACGGGTGGGTCCTACGAGCAGTACTTC CASSILTGGSYEQYF
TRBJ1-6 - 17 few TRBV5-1 TGCGCCAGCAGCCTGGGGCGGGAACCCAGCTATAATTCACCCCTCCACTTT CASSLGREPSYNSPLHF
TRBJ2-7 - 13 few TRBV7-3 TGTGCCAGCAGCTCCGGGGCGACTAGCGAGCAGTACTTC CASSSGATSEQYF
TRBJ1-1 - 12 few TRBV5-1 TGCGCCAGCAGCCTTGGACAGACTGAAGCTTTCTTT CASSLGQTEAFF
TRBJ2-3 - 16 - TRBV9 TGTGCCAGCAGCGTAGCTAATAATTTTGTCACAGATACGCAGTATTTT CASSVANNFVTDTQYF
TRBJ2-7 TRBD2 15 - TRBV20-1 TGCAGTGCTAGTGCCCGGGGTAGCGGGAGTTTTAATGAGTACTTC CSASARGSGSFNEYF
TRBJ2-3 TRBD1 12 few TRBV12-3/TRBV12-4 TGTGCCAGCAGCTGGGACAGAGATACGCAGTATTTT CASSWDRDTQYF
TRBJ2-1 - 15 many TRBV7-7 TGTGCTAGCAGCTTAGTAGAAGGGGCCTACAATGAGCAGTTCTTC CASSLVEGAYNEQFF
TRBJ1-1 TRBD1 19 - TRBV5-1 TGCGCCAGCGATACCAAGTCCCGGACAGGAGAATTCATGAACACTGAAGCTTTCTTT CASDTKSRTGEFMNTEAFF
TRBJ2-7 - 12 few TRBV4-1 TGCGCCAGCGCGGGGCCTAGTAACGAGCAGTACTTC CASAGPSNEQYF
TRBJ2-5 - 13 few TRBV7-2 TGTGCCAGCAGCTTAGTCACCAAAGAGACCCAGTACTTC CASSLVTKETQYF
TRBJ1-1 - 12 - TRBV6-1 TGTGCCACCTTAAGTCTGAGGTTTGAAGCTTTCTTT CATLSLRFEAFF
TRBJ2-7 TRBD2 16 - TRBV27 TGTGCCAGCAGTCCATCACTTGGGGAGGGTCCCTACGAGCAGTACTTC CASSPSLGEGPYEQYF
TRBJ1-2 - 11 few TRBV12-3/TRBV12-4 TGTGCCAGCACGGGGCTCTATGGCTACACCTTC CASTGLYGYTF
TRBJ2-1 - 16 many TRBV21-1 TGTGCCAGCAGCTGTCCCGGGACACTGGCCTACAATGAGCAGTTCTTC CASSCPGTLAYNEQFF